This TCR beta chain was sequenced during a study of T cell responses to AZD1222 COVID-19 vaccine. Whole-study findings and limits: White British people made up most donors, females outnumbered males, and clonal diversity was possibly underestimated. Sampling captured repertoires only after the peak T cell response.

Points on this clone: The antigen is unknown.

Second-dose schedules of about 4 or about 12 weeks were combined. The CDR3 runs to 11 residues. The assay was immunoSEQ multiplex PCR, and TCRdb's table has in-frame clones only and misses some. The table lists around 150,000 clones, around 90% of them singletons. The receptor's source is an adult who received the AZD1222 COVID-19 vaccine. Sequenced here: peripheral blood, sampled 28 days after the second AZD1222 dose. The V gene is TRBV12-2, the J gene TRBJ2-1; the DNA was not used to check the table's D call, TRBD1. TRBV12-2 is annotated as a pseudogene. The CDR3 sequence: CASRLGQGQFF. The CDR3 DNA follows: TGTGCAAGTCGCCTTGGACAGGGGCAGTTCTTC.